This TCR beta chain comes out of a study of T cell responses to AZD1222 COVID-19 vaccine. The study's findings and limits: Of spike-specific TCRs, nearly half reportedly target regions left unmutated in variants. Vaccine-associated CD4 TCRs spanned spike, dominant at 160-218 and 743-854.

The assay was immunoSEQ multiplex PCR, and TCRdb's table has in-frame clones only and misses some. The table records approximately 100,000 clones, under 95% of them present only once. In germline, CDR1 is SNHLY, CDR2 FYNNEI. The V gene lost 2 bases and the J gene lost 4 bases, with 6 bases spanning the gap. This CDR3 region has 13 residues. As for this clone: The antigen remains undetermined.

Sequenced material: peripheral blood, taken on day 0 of AZD1222 vaccination. This chain joins TRBV2 and TRBJ1-5; D gene uncertain. This receptor was identified in an adult in good health. The CDR3 nucleotides are TGTGCCAGCAGTGAACGACTGAATCAGCCCCAGCATTTT. Translation: CASSERLNQPQHF.